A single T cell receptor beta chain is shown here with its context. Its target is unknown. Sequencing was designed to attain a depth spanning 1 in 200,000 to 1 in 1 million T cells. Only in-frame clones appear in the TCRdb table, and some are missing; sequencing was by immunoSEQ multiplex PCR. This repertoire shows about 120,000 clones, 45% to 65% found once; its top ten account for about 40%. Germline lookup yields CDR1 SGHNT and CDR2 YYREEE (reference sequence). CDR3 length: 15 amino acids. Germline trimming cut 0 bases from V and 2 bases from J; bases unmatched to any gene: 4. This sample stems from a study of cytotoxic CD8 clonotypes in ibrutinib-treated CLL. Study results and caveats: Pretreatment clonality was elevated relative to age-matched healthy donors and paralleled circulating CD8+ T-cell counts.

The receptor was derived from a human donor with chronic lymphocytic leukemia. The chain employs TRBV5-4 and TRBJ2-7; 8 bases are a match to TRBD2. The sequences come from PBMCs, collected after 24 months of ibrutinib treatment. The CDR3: CASSLGGGQTYEQYF. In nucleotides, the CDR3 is TGTGCCAGCAGCTTGGGCGGGGGGCAGACCTACGAGCAGTACTTC.